This T cell receptor beta chain emerged from a study of T cells in Graves' hyperthyroidism and ophthalmopathy. Study-wide findings and caveats: Most clonotypes expanded in the thyroid (above 0.001) were also present in blood.

Uncontrolled infection, other autoimmune disease, pregnancy or lactation barred patients from enrollment. Ten or more counts support this clonotype. The antigen is unknown. Template material for amplifying TCR beta CDR3 regions consisted of RNA transcripts. Carried out on the TCR CDR3, a first-round RT-PCR used the HTBI primer set. MiXCR, applied by TCRdb to the multiplex PCR reads, yields one record per CDR3 protein. Of roughly 500,000 distinct CDR3 sequences in the sample, 46% were seen once. CDR1 and CDR2 (germline): MNHEY, SVGAGI. The CDR3 has 15 amino acids. V shed 7 bases and J shed 2 bases, with 18 bases lying between them.

The sequenced material came from peripheral blood or thyroid tissue (not recorded which). J is TRBJ2-7 and V is TRBV6-5; the D gene is possibly TRBD2 (7 bases). The sequence was obtained from an adult woman with Graves' disease, either hyperthyroidism or ophthalmopathy (not recorded which). The CDR3 reads CASKWYRGGAYEQYF. CDR3 coding DNA: TGTGCCAGCAAGTGGTACAGAGGGGGGGCCTACGAGCAGTACTTC.